These 13 T cell receptor beta chains came from one sample sequenced in a study of blood T cell repertoires in COVID-19. The data were produced by immunoSEQ multiplex PCR, yet TCRdb's version contains in-frame clones alone and is incomplete. The data show around 250,000 clones, 80% to 85% seen once. The sequencing input was peripheral blood. Receptors were obtained from a woman aged 18-29 years with acute or convalescent COVID-19.

This chain links TRBV27 with TRBJ1-5; D not certain. CDR3 length: 14 amino acids. CDR1 and CDR2 from the germline V gene are MNHEY and SMNVEV (reference sequence). V lost 5 bases, J lost 1 base, and 9 bases lay in between. In nucleotides, the CDR3 is TGTGCCAGCAGTACCGAGGCCAGCAATCAGCCCCAGCATTTT. It is translated as CASSTEASNQPQHF.

V gene TRBV3-1 (or the pseudogene TRBV3-2) combines with J gene TRBJ2-3, with TRBD2 identical over 9 bases. Looked up from germline, CDR1 is LGHDT and CDR2 is YNNKEL (reference sequence). The CDR3 is 15 amino acids. Unmatched junction bases numbered 7, after V lost 6 bases and J lost 3 bases. CDR3 residues: CASSFSGSRTDTQYF. CDR3 nucleotide sequence: TGTGCCAGCAGTTTTAGCGGGAGTCGGACAGATACGCAGTATTTT.

DNA of the CDR3: TGTGCCAGCAGTGAATACCCGGGGTCCTACGAGCAGTACTTC. It translates to CASSEYPGSYEQYF. This chain joins TRBV6-1 and TRBJ2-7; a possible D gene is TRBD2 (5 bases). The germline CDR1 and CDR2 sequences are MNHNS and SASEGT. V was cut by 2 bases and J by 1 base, with 9 bases left in between. This CDR3 is built from 14 residues.

On this clone: An end of the junction does not agree with germline; a read error may underlie this. V usage is TRBV7-2 and J usage is TRBJ2-5, with 11 bases lining up with TRBD2. The CDR3 totals 16 residues. The germline V gene encodes CDR1 SGHTA and CDR2 FQGNSA. The CDR3 spells CASSLQILGTSGRWDF. CDR3 nucleotides: TGTGCCAGCAGCTTACAGATTTTGGGGACTAGCGGTCGTTGGGACTTC.

The rearrangement uses TRBV29-1 and TRBJ2-3, with 7 bases lining up with TRBD2. The length of the CDR3 is 13 residues. CDR1 and CDR2 (germline): SQVTM, ANQGSEA. Trimming removed 1 base from V and 11 bases from J; junction bases left unmatched: 9. The CDR3 nucleotides read TGCAGCGTTGAAGTGTCTAAGGGGAGGGGGCAGTATTTT. This sequence encodes CSVEVSKGRGQYF.

This clone was seen only a few times. J is TRBJ2-2 and V is TRBV6-4; 7 bases are shared with TRBD1. Germline CDR1 is MRHNA and CDR2 is SNTAGT. With V trimmed by 6 bases and J by 8 bases, 9 bases remained unmatched. The CDR3 spans 14 residues. In nucleotides, the CDR3 is TGTGCCAGCAGCGACGACAGGGAGCCGGGGGAGCTGTTTTTT. This sequence encodes CASSDDREPGELFF.

The rearrangement uses TRBV28 and TRBJ2-5, with 7 bases identical to TRBD2. After removal of 6 bases from V and 2 bases from J, the junction contained 3 bases not matched to a gene. Germline CDR1 and CDR2: MDHEN and SYDVKM. The CDR3 is 13 amino acids. The DNA of the CDR3 is TGTGCCAGCAGCCCCGGGGGGCAAGAGACCCAGTACTTC. Translating it yields CASSPGGQETQYF.

The CDR3 DNA follows: TGTGCCAGCAGCCCGTACCCGGGACAGGGGGCGGCCGAGCAGTACTTC. The encoded protein is CASSPYPGQGAAEQYF. The gene calls are TRBV27 and TRBJ2-7; 12 nucleotides match TRBD1. V gave up 6 bases and J gave up 6 bases; unmatched junction bases: 12. The V gene's germline CDR1 is MNHEY and CDR2 SMNVEV (reference sequence). CDR3 length equals 16 residues.

This sequence joins TRBV30 and TRBJ1-1, with TRBD1 matching over 7 bases. The CDR3 runs 14 residues. V was pared by 1 base and J by 0 bases, with 2 bases of the junction left unmatched. From germline, CDR1 is GTSNPN and CDR2 SVGIG (reference sequence). In DNA, the CDR3 is TGTGCCTGGAGTGCACAGGGGATGAACACTGAAGCTTTCTTT. Encoded protein: CAWSAQGMNTEAFF. Combining the CDR3 with reference TRBV30 and TRBJ1-1 gives the whole variable domain SQTIHQWPATLVQPVGSPLSLECTVEGTSNPNLYWYRQAAGRGLQLLFYSVGIGQISSEVPQNLSASRPQDRQFILSSKKLLLSDSGFYLCAWSAQGMNTEAFFGQGTRLTVV.

The V gene is TRBV6-2 or TRBV6-3, the J gene TRBJ2-5, with a tentative D call TRBD2 (6 bases). CDR3 length equals 15 residues. V lost 2 bases, J lost 7 bases, and 17 bases lay in between. Germline V gives CDR1 MNHEY, CDR2 SVGEGT. The CDR3 loop reads CASSYPDLRRGTQYF. CDR3 sequence (DNA): TGTGCCAGCAGTTACCCGGACCTTCGGAGGGGGACCCAGTACTTC.

The chain carries TRBV5-1 and TRBJ1-4; the D gene is possibly TRBD1 (6 bases). The germline CDR1 and CDR2 sequences are SGHRS and YFSETQ. CDR3 size: 20 residues. Trimming pared 0 bases from V and 2 bases from J, leaving 23 bases between. CDR3 DNA: TGCGCCAGCAGCTTGGGGGTCGGGGGGCCGGCTTTTCGTACTAATGAAAAACTGTTTTTT. Translated, it gives CASSLGVGGPAFRTNEKLFF.

The V and J genes are TRBV7-9 and TRBJ1-4; 7 positions match TRBD1. J was trimmed by 4 bases and V by 5 bases; bases with no gene match: 10. This CDR3 is built from 16 residues. Germline values: CDR1 SEHNR, CDR2 FQNEAQ (reference sequence). CDR3 protein: CASSPDREVDNEKLFF. The CDR3 nucleotides are TGTGCCAGCAGCCCTGACAGGGAGGTTGATAATGAAAAACTGTTTTTT.

This chain links TRBV10-3 with TRBJ2-2, with no clear D. The CDR3 covers 13 residues. The V and J ends lost 6 bases and 0 bases respectively, with 5 bases between them. Germline V gene data show CDR1 as ENHRY and CDR2 as SYGVKD. CDR3 sequence: CAIRRANTGELFF. The CDR3, as DNA: TGTGCCATCAGGCGCGCGAACACCGGGGAGCTGTTTTTT.